The 3 T cell receptor beta chains listed next were all sequenced from one sample in a study of blood T cell repertoires in COVID-19. Produced via immunoSEQ multiplex PCR; TCRdb's table is partial and in-frame only. The table has around 260,000 clones, roughly nine tenths seen once; the top ten hold over 2%. Sequences were obtained from peripheral blood. Every receptor here comes from a woman aged 30 to 39 with COVID-19, enrolled during active disease.

V and J are TRBV28 and TRBJ1-4; the match to TRBD1 covers 8 bases. The CDR3 length is 15 residues. J was trimmed by 4 bases and V by 5 bases; bases with no gene match: 6. Germline-derived CDR1 and CDR2 are MDHEN and SYDVKM. CDR3 sequence reads: CASSLNRGFNEKLFF. The CDR3 nucleotides are TGTGCCAGCAGTCTTAACAGGGGGTTTAATGAAAAACTGTTTTTT.

This chain joins TRBV3-1 (or the pseudogene TRBV3-2) and TRBJ1-6; D unclear. The germline gives CDR1 LGHDT, CDR2 YNNKEL (reference sequence). CDR3 size: 13 residues. V was pared by 4 bases and J by 10 bases, with 11 bases between. The CDR3 DNA reads as TGTGCCAGCAGCCGTGCCGGGGAGTCACCCCTCCACTTT. Its translation is CASSRAGESPLHF.

V usage is TRBV19 and J usage is TRBJ1-4; tentative D call: TRBD1 (5 bases). Per germline, CDR1 LNHDA and CDR2 SQIVND (reference sequence). The CDR3 runs to 15 residues. Deletions cut 3 bases from V and 8 bases from J, with 16 bases between. The CDR3 is CASSMGGSIGEKLFF. The CDR3 DNA follows: TGTGCCAGTAGTATGGGGGGTAGCATTGGGGAAAAACTGTTTTTT.